This T cell receptor beta chain stems from a study of cytomegalovirus exposure and HLA in healthy donors. Overall study context: Researchers previously reported finding 90 million to 130 million unique TCR beta sequences from 150 million to 200 million T cells.

Vbeta (60) and Jbeta (13) primers were used in the PCR. Repertoires were generated with immunoSEQ multiplex PCR, while TCRdb's copy carries only in-frame clones and drops some. Of about 100,000 clones listed, about 80% are singletons. This clone was seen a handful of times. Its antigen is unknown. The study, taken as a whole, reports: A missense DCLRE1C variant was associated with V- and J-gene trimming of TCR beta chains in a later analysis, and an independent cohort replicated the association. Researchers counted 150 to 200 TCR beta chains as cytomegalovirus-associated.

The TCR was taken from a man aged 25-45 years in good health and CMV-seronegative. Sequencing used PBMCs.

The CDR3, as DNA: TGTGCCAGCAGTCGTTTAGCCTCCCCTATTAATGAAAAACTGTTTTTT. Translating it yields CASSRLASPINEKLFF. This rearrangement joins TRBV6-6 to TRBJ1-4; D remains unclear. The CDR3 runs to 16 residues. The V end lost 5 bases, the J end lost 4 bases, and 17 bases lay between the germline ends. The germline gives CDR1 MNHNY, CDR2 SVGAGI (reference sequence).